This TCR beta chain is drawn from a study of T cell repertoires in cytomegalovirus infection. Overall study context: Evidence of both CMV infection and a matching HLA type came from public TCR beta signatures. Study-level findings and limits: HLA-C-restricted CMV-specific TCR beta clonotypes were dominant in the ex vivo response. CMV carriers having the relevant HLA were flagged by cumulative public TCR beta family frequency.

TCRdb re-called the reads with MiXCR, one entry per CDR3 protein. The sample includes some 920,000 distinct CDR3 sequences, about a third of them seen just once. Per germline, CDR1 SEHNR and CDR2 FQNEAQ (reference sequence). The length of the CDR3 is 15 residues. V was pared by 5 bases and J by 0 bases, with 6 bases of the junction left unmatched. Note on this clonotype: Its antigen remains unknown.

The origin of this receptor is a human donor in good health (CMV status not recorded). Some clones in this sample may be carry-over from other donors' samples. The chain has TRBV7-9 and TRBJ1-1; 7 bases fit TRBD1. The sample was cultured CD8+ T cells from PBMCs, taken from culture after CMV antigen stimulation. The CDR3 loop is CASSRPGQLNTEAFF. As DNA, the CDR3 is TGTGCCAGCAGCCGCCCGGGACAGCTGAACACTGAAGCTTTCTTT.